This T cell receptor (beta chain) was captured by sequencing in a study of high-grade serous ovarian cancer treatment subgroups. Study in general: Mean per sample: around 13,000 reads, around 7,100 unique TCR beta rearrangements.

Points from the study as a whole: Repertoire analysis covered CDR3 alone, not CDR1 or CDR2. Bulk tumor TCR sequencing gave no spatial information.

Profiling relied on immunoSEQ multiplex PCR, and the TCRdb table lists in-frame clones only, not all of them. The sample includes around 4,200 clones, approximately 71% of them seen just once. In the case of this clone: Its antigen remains unidentified.

Trimming at V came to 5 bases and at J to 8 bases, leaving 10 bases not matched to a gene. The V gene's germline CDR1 is SGHTS and CDR2 YDEGEE. CDR3 length: 14 amino acids. Tumor tissue was taken before any definitive surgery or chemotherapy was given. The receptor was derived from a human donor with high-grade serous ovarian cancer. The chain joins TRBV5-8 to TRBJ2-1, with 7 positions matching TRBD1. The sequenced material came from tumor tissue. Here the CDR3 DNA reads TGTGCCAGCAGAAACAGGGGAGTGAGTGATGAGCAGTTCTTC. Its protein product is CASRNRGVSDEQFF.